The entry that follows covers one T cell receptor beta chain sequence. Its binding antigen is unknown. At one of its ends the junction is not consistent with the germline gene, which may arise from a read error. The library was built by means of 5' RACE. The sequencer was an Illumina HiSeq 2000. A universal primer binding site was introduced by template switching, and a unique molecular identifier was present in the final cDNA, enabling accurate counting of TCR cDNA molecules. Specific primers in the conserved constant-segment region were used to synthesize first-strand cDNA for the TCR alpha and beta chains. To control for contamination, each cDNA library was double barcoded with a SMART-Mk sample barcode plus Illumina barcodes. Two successive PCR steps introduced TruSeq adapter sequences along with Illumina sample barcodes. The TCR alpha and beta cDNA libraries were sequenced on the Illumina HiSeq platform using custom primers. Processing in the source paper ran as follows. Unique molecular identifiers were extracted from raw reads with MiGEC, and CDR3 positions were determined with MiXCR. For each individual, recombination models were inferred using an EM algorithm with the repgenHMM and IGoR tools. The tcR package in R was used for shared clonotype analysis, with sharing normalized by the product of cloneset sizes. To study raw recombination without the effects of thymic and clonal selection, out-of-frame nonproductive sequences were analyzed. In-frame beta chains were kept once TCRdb had trimmed the public reads at Q25 with fastp and called clones with MiXCR. CDR3 protein sequences are deduplicated, and each keeps its most common genes and DNA. The V and J calls here are based on TCRdb, not the publication. Present in this sample are hundreds of thousands of distinct CDR3 sequences, 8.5% to 9.5% of which were seen just once. The ten largest clones take up about 7.1% of the sample.

The source of the sample is a study of identical twins (dated by TCRdb to the mid-2010s). Regarding the study in general: To test whether fetal clonotypes persist, the study used deep sequencing on TCR alpha and beta repertoires from monozygotic twins, unrelated adults of various ages, and cord blood. Replicate twin experiments were performed at different times using different library preparation protocols to rule out contamination. Broader findings and caveats from the paper: Zero-insertion analyses could be partly confounded by invariant T cells such as MAIT and iNKT, though diverse VJ usage argued against such confounding for most clonotypes. Conclusions relied on cross-sectional statistical analysis, since the same donors could not be followed over many years. Compared with coincidental sharing between unrelated individuals, out-of-frame TCR alpha sequences shared between twins had an excess of sequences with low generation probability. Excess twin sharing in beta out-of-frame sequences was weaker because fewer shared sequences lowered the signal-to-noise ratio. Abundant cord blood beta clonotypes carried fewer insertions; young adult naive repertoires showed a weaker similar trend, while memory repertoires showed none. In monozygotic twins, out-of-frame TCR alpha sharing was systematically underestimated by recombination models, although the models agreed with sharing between unrelated individuals.

Every donor in the study was a healthy Caucasian. The twin cohort consisted of three pairs of female monozygotic twins, all aged roughly 18 to 29 years. Positive isolation kits from Invitrogen were used to isolate the CD4+ and CD8+ T cell populations. According to the germline V gene, CDR1 reads SQVTM and CDR2 reads ANQGSEA. The CDR3 runs 11 amino acids, cysteine and phenylalanine included. The entry retains the CDR3 DNA only, 33 bases that are in frame from base 1. These data also formed part of another study, on yellow fever vaccine responses in identical twins. As that second paper reports: According to the authors, the vaccine-induced T cell response in identical twins seemed to be partly convergent and partly specific to each individual. In identical twins, the study followed T cell clones that responded to the vaccine with precision.

This TCR was sampled from a young woman in good health. Sequencing was done on a sample of CD8+ T cells sorted from blood. The sequence joins TRBV29-1 to TRBJ2-2, with the D gene uncertain. CDR3 region: CSVTNTVELFF. Read as DNA, the sequence is TGCAGCGTTACGAACACCGTGGAGCTGTTTTTT.